The count of the clone carrying this T cell receptor beta chain is one. This record comes from a study of cytomegalovirus exposure and HLA in healthy donors. Germline V gene lookup returns CDR1 LNHDA and CDR2 SQIVND (reference sequence). The trim removed 7 bases at V and 2 bases at J, leaving 8 bases unmatched. The CDR3 totals 15 residues. Healthy bone marrow donors made up the donor group. PCR involved 60 Vbeta and 13 Jbeta primers. Assay used: immunoSEQ multiplex PCR; TCRdb lists only in-frame clones, some missing. The sample holds some 190,000 clones, roughly 80% seen once. The V call is TRBV19, the J call TRBJ2-1, with 7 nucleotides matching TRBD2. This sequence was found in a woman aged 25 to 39 in good health and CMV-seropositive. Sequenced sample: PBMCs. CDR3 in amino acids: CASTPSGATYNEQFF. DNA for the CDR3: TGTGCCAGTACTCCCAGCGGGGCAACCTACAATGAGCAGTTCTTC.